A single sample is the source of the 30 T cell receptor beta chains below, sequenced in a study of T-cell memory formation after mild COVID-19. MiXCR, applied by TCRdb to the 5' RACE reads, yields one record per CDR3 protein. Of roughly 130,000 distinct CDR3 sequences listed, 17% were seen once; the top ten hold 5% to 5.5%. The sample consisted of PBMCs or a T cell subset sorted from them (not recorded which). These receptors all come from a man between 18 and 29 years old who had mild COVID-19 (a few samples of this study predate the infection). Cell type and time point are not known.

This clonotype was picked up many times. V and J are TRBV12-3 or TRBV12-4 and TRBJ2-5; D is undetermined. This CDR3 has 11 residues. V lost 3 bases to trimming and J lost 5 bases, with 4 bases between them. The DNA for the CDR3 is TGTGCCAGCAGTTTCTACGAGACCCAGTACTTC. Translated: CASSFYETQYF.

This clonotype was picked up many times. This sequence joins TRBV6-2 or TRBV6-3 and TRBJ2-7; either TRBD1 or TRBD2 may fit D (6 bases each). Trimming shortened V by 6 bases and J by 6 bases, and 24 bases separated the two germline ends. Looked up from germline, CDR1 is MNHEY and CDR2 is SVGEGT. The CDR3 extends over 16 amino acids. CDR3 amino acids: CASSDPQGQGTVEQYV. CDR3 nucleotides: TGTGCCAGCAGCGACCCGCAGGGGCAGGGGACTGTCGAGCAGTACGTC.

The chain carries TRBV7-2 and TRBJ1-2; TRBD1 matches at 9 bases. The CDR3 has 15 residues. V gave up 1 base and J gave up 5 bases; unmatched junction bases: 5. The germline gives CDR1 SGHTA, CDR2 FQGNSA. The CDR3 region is CASSLGSGQGYGYTF. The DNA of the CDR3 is TGTGCCAGCAGCTTAGGTTCAGGACAGGGGTATGGCTACACCTTC. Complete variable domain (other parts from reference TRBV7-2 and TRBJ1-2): GAGVSQSPSNKVTEKGKDVELRCDPISGHTALYWYRQSLGQGLEFLIYFQGNSAPDKSGLPSDRFSAERTGGSVSTLTIQRTQQEDSAVYLCASSLGSGQGYGYTFGSGTRLTVV.

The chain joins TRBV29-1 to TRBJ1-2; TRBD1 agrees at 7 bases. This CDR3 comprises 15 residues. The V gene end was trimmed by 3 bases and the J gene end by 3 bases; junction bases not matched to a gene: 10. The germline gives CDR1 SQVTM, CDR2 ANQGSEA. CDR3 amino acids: CSVDGGTADDYGYTF. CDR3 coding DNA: TGCAGCGTTGATGGGGGGACAGCGGACGACTATGGCTACACCTTC.

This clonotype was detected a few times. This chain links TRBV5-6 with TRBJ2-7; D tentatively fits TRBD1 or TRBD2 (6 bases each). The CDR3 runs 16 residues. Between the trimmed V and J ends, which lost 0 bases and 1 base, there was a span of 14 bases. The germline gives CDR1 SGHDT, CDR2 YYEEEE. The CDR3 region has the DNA TGTGCCAGCAGCTTGGTCAGGGGAGCGGGTTCCTACGAGCAGTACTTC. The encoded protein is CASSLVRGAGSYEQYF. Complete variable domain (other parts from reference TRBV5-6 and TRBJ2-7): DAGVTQSPTHLIKTRGQQVTLRCSPKSGHDTVSWYQQALGQGPQFIFQYYEEEERQRGNFPDRFSGHQFPNYSSELNVNALLLGDSALYLCASSLVRGAGSYEQYFGPGTRLTVT.

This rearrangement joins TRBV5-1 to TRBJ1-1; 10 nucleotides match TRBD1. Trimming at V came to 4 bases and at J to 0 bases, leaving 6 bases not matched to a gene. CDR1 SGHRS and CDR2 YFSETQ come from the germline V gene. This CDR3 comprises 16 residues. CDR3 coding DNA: TGCGCCAGCAGCCTAGGGACAGGGGCCCTGAACACTGAAGCTTTCTTT. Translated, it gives CASSLGTGALNTEAFF. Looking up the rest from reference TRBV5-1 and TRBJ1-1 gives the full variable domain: KAGVTQTPRYLIKTRGQQVTLSCSPISGHRSVSWYQQTPGQGLQFLFEYFSETQRNKGNFPGRFSGRQFSNSRSEMNVSTLELGDSALYLCASSLGTGALNTEAFFGQGTRLTVV.

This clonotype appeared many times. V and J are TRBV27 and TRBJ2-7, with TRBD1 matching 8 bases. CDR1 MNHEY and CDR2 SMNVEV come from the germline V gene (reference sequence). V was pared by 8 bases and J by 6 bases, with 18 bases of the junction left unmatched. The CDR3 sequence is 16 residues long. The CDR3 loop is CASLREPGQEPSEQYV. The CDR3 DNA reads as TGTGCCAGCCTGAGAGAACCGGGACAGGAGCCCTCCGAGCAGTACGTC.

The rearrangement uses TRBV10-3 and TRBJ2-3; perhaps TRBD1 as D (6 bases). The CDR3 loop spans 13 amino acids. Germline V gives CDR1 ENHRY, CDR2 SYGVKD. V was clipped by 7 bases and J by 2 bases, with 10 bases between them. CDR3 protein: CAITGQNTDTQYF. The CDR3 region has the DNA TGTGCCATCACTGGACAGAACACAGATACGCAGTATTTT.

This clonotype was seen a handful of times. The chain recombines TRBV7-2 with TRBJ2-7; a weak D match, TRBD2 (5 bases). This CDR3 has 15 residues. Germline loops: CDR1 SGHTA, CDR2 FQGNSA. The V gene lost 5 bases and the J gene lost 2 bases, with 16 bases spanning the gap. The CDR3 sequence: CASSPSSFGTYEQYF. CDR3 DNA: TGTGCCAGCAGCCCCTCAAGTTTCGGGACCTACGAGCAGTACTTC. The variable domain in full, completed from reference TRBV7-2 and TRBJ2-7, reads GAGVSQSPSNKVTEKGKDVELRCDPISGHTALYWYRQSLGQGLEFLIYFQGNSAPDKSGLPSDRFSAERTGGSVSTLTIQRTQQEDSAVYLCASSPSSFGTYEQYFGPGTRLTVT.

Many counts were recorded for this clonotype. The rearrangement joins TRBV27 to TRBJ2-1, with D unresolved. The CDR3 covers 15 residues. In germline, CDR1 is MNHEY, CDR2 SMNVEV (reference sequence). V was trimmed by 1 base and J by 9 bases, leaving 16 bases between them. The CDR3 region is CASSLLAPKWGEQFF. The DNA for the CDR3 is TGTGCCAGCAGTTTATTGGCGCCCAAATGGGGTGAGCAGTTCTTC.

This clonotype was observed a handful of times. In nucleotides, the CDR3 is TGTGCCAGCAGTGGGGACACATATTCACCCCTCCACTTT. Protein sequence: CASSGDTYSPLHF. This rearrangement joins TRBV2 to TRBJ1-6, with D tentatively TRBD1 (6 bases). Germline CDR1 is SNHLY and CDR2 is FYNNEI. The V gene lost 4 bases and the J gene lost 8 bases, with 9 bases spanning the gap. The CDR3 is 13 residues long.

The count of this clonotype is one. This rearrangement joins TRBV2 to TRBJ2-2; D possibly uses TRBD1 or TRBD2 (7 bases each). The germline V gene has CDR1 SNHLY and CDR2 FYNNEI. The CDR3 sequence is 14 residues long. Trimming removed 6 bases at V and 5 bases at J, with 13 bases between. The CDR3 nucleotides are TGTGCCAGCAGACAGGGGAGGGAAACCGGGGAGCTGTTTTTT. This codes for CASRQGRETGELFF.

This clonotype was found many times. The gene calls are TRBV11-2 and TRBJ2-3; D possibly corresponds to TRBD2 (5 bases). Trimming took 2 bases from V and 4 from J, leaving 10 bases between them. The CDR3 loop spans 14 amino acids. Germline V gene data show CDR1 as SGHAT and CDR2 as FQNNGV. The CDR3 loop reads CASSLRGSADTQYF. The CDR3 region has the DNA TGTGCCAGCAGCTTAAGAGGGAGCGCAGATACGCAGTATTTT.

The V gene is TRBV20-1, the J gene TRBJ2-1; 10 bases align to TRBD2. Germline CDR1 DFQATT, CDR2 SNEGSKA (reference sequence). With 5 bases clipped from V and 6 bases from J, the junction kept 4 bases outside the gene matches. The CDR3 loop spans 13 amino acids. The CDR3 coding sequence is TGCAGTGCTCTCGGACTAGCGGCCAATGAGCAGTTCTTC. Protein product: CSALGLAANEQFF.

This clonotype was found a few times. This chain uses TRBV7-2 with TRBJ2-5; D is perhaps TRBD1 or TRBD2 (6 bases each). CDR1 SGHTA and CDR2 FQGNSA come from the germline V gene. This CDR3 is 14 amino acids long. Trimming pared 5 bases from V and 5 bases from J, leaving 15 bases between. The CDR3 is CASSGGPTGETQYF. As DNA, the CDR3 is TGTGCCAGCAGCGGGGGGCCCACGGGGGAGACCCAGTACTTC.

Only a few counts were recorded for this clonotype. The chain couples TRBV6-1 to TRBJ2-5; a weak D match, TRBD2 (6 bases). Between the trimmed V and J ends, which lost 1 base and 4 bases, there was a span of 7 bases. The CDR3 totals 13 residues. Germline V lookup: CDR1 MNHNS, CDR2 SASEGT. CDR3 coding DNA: TGTGCCAGCAGTGAAGGGAGGGGAGAGACCCAGTACTTC. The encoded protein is CASSEGRGETQYF.

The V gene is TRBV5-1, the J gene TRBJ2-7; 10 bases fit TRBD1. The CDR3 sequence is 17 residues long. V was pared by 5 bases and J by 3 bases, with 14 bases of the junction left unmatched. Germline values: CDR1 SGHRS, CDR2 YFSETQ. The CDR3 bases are TGCGCCAGCAGACATGGGTCCGGGACAGGGGATTTCTACGAGCAGTACTTC. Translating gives CASRHGSGTGDFYEQYF.

CDR3 sequence: CASSSTTGDGYTF. CDR3 in DNA: TGTGCCAGCAGCTCAACCACAGGGGATGGCTACACCTTC. The chain links TRBV3-1 to TRBJ1-2; the match to TRBD1 covers 7 bases. The V gene end was trimmed by 5 bases and the J gene end by 6 bases; junction bases not matched to a gene: 6. The CDR3 runs 13 residues. Germline V lookup: CDR1 LGHDT, CDR2 YNNKEL (reference sequence).

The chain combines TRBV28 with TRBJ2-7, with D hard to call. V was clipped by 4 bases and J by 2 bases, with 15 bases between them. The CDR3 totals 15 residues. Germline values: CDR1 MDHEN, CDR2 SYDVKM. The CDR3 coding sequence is TGTGCCAGCAGTTACAAATGGGCCTCGCCCTACGAGCAGTACTTC. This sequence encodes CASSYKWASPYEQYF.

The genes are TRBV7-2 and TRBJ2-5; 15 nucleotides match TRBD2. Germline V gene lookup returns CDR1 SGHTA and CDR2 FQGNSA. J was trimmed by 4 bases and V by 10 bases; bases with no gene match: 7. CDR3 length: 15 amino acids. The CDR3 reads CATRTSGGAVETQYF. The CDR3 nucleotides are TGTGCCACCAGGACTAGCGGGGGGGCTGTAGAGACCCAGTACTTC.

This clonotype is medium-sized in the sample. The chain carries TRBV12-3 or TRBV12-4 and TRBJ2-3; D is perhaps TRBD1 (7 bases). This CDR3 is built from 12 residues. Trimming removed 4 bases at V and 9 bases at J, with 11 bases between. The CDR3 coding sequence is TGTGCCAGCAGTTCCCAGGGGGGAACGCAGTATTTT. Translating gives CASSSQGGTQYF.

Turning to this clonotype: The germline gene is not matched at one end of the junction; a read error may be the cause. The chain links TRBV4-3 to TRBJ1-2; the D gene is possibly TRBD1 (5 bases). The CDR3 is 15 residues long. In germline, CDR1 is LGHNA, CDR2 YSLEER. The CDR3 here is CASSQDWGNNYGYTF. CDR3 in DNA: TGCGCCAGCAGCCAAGACTGGGGGAACAACTATGGCTACACATTC.

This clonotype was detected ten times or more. The CDR3, as DNA: TGTGCCAGCAGCTTAACGGCAGGGATGGATACGCAGTATTTT. This codes for CASSLTAGMDTQYF. The rearrangement links TRBV11-2 to TRBJ2-3, with D possibly TRBD1 on 5 matching bases. V lost 2 bases and J lost 6, with 12 bases in between. This CDR3 spans 14 amino acids. Germline loops: CDR1 SGHAT, CDR2 FQNNGV.

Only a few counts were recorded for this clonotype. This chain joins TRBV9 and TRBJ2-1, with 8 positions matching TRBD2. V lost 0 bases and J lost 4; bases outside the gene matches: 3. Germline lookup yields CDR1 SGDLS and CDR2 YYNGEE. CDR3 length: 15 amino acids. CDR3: CASSVGAGAYNEQFF. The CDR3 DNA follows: TGTGCCAGCAGCGTAGGAGCGGGGGCTTACAATGAGCAGTTCTTC.

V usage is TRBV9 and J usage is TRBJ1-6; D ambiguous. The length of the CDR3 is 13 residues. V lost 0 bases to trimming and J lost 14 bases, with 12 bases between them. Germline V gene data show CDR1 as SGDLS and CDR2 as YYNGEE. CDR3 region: CASSVALVSTLHF. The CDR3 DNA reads TGTGCCAGCAGCGTAGCCCTAGTGAGCACCCTCCACTTT.

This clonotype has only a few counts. CDR3: CASSYRTGASYEQYF. The CDR3 DNA follows: TGCGCCAGCAGCTATAGGACAGGGGCTTCCTACGAGCAGTACTTC. The chain couples TRBV5-1 to TRBJ2-7, with TRBD1 matching 9 bases. Germline V CDR1 and CDR2: SGHRS, YFSETQ. This CDR3 is 15 amino acids long. V trimming: 3 bases; J trimming: 1 base; junction bases outside the gene matches: 5.

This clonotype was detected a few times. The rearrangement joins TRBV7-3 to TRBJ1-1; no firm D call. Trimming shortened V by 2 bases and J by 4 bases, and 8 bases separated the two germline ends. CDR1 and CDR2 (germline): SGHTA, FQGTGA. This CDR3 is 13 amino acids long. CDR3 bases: TGTGCCAGCAGCTTAGAGGTCCGCACTGAAGCTTTCTTT. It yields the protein CASSLEVRTEAFF.

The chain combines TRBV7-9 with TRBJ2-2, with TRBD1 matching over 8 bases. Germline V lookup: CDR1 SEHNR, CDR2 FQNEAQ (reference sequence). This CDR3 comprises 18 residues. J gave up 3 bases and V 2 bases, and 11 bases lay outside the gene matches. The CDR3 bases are TGTGCCAGCAGCTTACCCAAGCACAGGGGGTCGGACACCGGGGAGCTGTTTTTT. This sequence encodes CASSLPKHRGSDTGELFF.

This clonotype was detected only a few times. CDR3 in amino acids: CASSQYRYSTLSTDTQYF. Here the CDR3 DNA reads TGCGCCAGCAGCCAATATCGTTACTCCACCTTGAGCACAGATACGCAGTATTTT. The J gene is TRBJ2-3, the V gene TRBV4-1, with D unclear. The CDR3 has 18 amino acids. Germline CDR1 and CDR2: MGHRA and YSYEKL. The V end was cut by 2 bases, the J end by 0 bases, with 18 bases between.

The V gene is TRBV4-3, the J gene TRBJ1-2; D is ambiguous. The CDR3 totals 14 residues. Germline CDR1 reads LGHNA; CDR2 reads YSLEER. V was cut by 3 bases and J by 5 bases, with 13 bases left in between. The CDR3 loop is CASSHGLQTYGYTF. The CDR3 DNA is TGCGCCAGCAGCCACGGCTTACAGACTTATGGCTACACCTTC.